This TCR beta chain came from a study of blood T cell repertoires in COVID-19. Study at large: The United States, Italy and Spain provided the acute and convalescent COVID-19 samples.

CDR1 is LNHDA, CDR2 SQIVND, per germline (reference sequence). J was trimmed by 4 bases and V by 10 bases; bases with no gene match: 11. The CDR3 consists of 15 residues. Original methodology: Counts of nucleated cells, estimated from reference gene primer amplification, were obtained. Profiling relied on immunoSEQ multiplex PCR, and the TCRdb table lists in-frame clones only, not all of them. Clone size and the V and J calls come from that table; the DNA yielded D and trimming. The sample has 270,000 or so clones, around 86% seen once. Material for sequencing was peripheral blood. This clonotype was obtained from a woman in her 40s who had recovered from COVID-19. The chain joins TRBV19 to TRBJ2-1, with TRBD2 matching over 9 bases. The CDR3 DNA is TGTGCCACTGAGAAGGTGACTAGCGGATACAATGAGCAGTTCTTC. Translated: CATEKVTSGYNEQFF.